Sequencing of this T cell receptor (beta chain) was carried out in a study of blood T cell repertoires in COVID-19. Study details: Both acute and convalescent COVID-19 samples were obtained from the United States, Italy and Spain. Nucleic acid was either cDNA or gDNA, and it came from T cells, B-cell-depleted T cells, or PBMCs.

This CDR3 region has 14 residues. CDR1 KGHSH and CDR2 LQKENI come from the germline V gene. The V end was cut by 2 bases, the J end by 4 bases, with 9 bases between. Per the authors' pipeline: Estimation of nucleated cell counts relied on the amplification of reference gene primers. TCRdb's copy holds only in-frame clones and misses some; the assay was immunoSEQ multiplex PCR. D and trimming were read from the DNA, whereas the V and J calls and clone size are those reported in that table. Found here are 250,000 or so clones, over 75% of them singletons; the top ten hold around 2%. The sequencing sample was made of peripheral blood. The rearrangement uses TRBV18 and TRBJ1-5; D ambiguous. This clonotype was obtained from a man aged 30-40 years who had recovered from COVID-19. This chain's CDR3 is CASSPADGNQPQHF. In nucleotides, the CDR3 is TGTGCCAGCTCACCAGCCGACGGGAATCAGCCCCAGCATTTT.